The clone carrying this T cell receptor beta chain was observed many times. The antigen remains unidentified. As for time point: persistent/refractory GD, antithyroid drugs over 5 years with positive TRAb. Isolated PBMC RNA provided the starting material for the TCR library. Through Arm-PCR of CDR3 regions and iRepertoire HTBI primers, TCR beta libraries were built. TCRdb called the multiplex PCR reads again in MiXCR, with one record for every CDR3 protein. This table holds a few hundred thousand distinct CDR3 sequences, about 20% found once. CDR1 is SNHLY, CDR2 FYNNEI, per germline. V lost 6 bases and J 4 bases, leaving 6 bases between the germline ends. CDR3 length: 12 amino acids. The data belong to a study of regulatory T cells in long-lasting Graves disease. Whole-study results and caveats: It was in persistent disease that TRBV28, TRBJ1-2 and TRBJ2-5 were favored.

This clonotype was obtained from a female donor with Graves disease. The material was peripheral blood mononuclear cells (PBMCs), obtained when the disease was refractory, from a patient treated with antithyroid drugs. The chain is built from TRBV2 and TRBJ1-4, with D unclear. CDR3 region: CASRDYNEKLFF. The DNA for the CDR3 is TGTGCCAGCAGGGACTATAATGAAAAACTGTTTTTT.